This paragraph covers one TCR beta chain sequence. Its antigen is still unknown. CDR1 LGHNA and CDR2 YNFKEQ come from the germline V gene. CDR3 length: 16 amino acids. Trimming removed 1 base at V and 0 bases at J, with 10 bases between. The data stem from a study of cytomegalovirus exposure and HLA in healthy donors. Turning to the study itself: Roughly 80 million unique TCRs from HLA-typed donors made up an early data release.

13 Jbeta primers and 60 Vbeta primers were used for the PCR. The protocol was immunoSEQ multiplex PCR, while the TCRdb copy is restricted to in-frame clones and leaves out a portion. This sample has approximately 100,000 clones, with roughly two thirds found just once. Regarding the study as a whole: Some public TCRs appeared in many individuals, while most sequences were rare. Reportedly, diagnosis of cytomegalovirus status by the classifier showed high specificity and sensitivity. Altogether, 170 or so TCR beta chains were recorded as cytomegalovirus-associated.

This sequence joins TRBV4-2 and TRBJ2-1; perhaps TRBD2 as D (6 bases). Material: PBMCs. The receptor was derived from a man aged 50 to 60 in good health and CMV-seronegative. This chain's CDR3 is CASSQGDLGSYNEQFF. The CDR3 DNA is TGTGCCAGCAGCCAAGGGGACTTAGGCTCCTACAATGAGCAGTTCTTC.